These T cell receptor beta chains were read from a single sample in a study of tumor-infiltrating lymphocytes in primary liver carcinoma. MiXCR, applied by TCRdb to the multiplex PCR reads, yields one record per CDR3 protein. The table shows about 100,000 distinct CDR3 sequences, with around two thirds occurring only once. The sequenced material came from liver tumor tissue from sampling region 5. Receptor source: a woman aged 55-69 years with primary liver carcinoma and hepatitis B virus infection. The CDR3 runs from the conserved cysteine through the conserved F or W. Each record gives: clone size, D gene, J gene, V gene, CDR3 DNA, CDR3 protein. The D gene is left open where the match is weak. Clone sizes are given selectively: once, few, many, or a class where the clone is expanded.

>NA|NA|TRBJ2-1|TRBV11-2
TGTGCCAGCAGTTTAGCTGTGAGTCTCAATGAGCAGTTCTTC
CASSLAVSLNEQFF
>few|TRBD2|TRBJ2-7|TRBV28
TGTGCCAGCGTTGGACGGACTAGCGGGAGTCGGGACTACGAGCAGTACTTC
CASVGRTSGSRDYEQYF
>NA|NA|TRBJ2-2|TRBV11-2
TGTGCCAGCGTTTGGGGATCTGTTTTT
CASVWGSVF
>many|NA|TRBJ2-3|TRBV7-8
TGTGCCAGCAGCCACGCCGACGGTACGCAGTATTTT
CASSHADGTQYF
>NA|NA|TRBJ2-1|TRBV6-5
TGTGCCAGCACCCCCTGGGACGGGGACAATGAACAGTTCTTC
CASTPWDGDNEQFF
>many|NA|TRBJ1-6|TRBV6-5
TGTGCCAGCAGTTACGGGAGCTATAATTCACCCCTCCACTTT
CASSYGSYNSPLHF
>NA|TRBD1|TRBJ1-2|TRBV29-1
TGCAGCGCTGAAGCTGACAGGGCGGGCTACACCTTC
CSAEADRAGYTF
>NA|TRBD1|TRBJ1-1|TRBV5-5
TGTGCCAGCAGGACAGGGCGCGCGGACATTGAAGCTTCCTTT
CASRTGRADIEASF
>NA|TRBD2|TRBJ2-7|TRBV6-5
TGTGTCAGCAGTTACCGGGGACTACGGAGTAAAGGGCAGTACTTC
CVSSYRGLRSKGQYF
>NA|NA|TRBJ2-5|TRBV11-3
TGTGGCAGCAGTCCACACAGGGTTCTGGTGGAGGCCCAGTACTTC
CGSSPHRVLVEAQYF
>NA|NA|TRBJ1-2|TRBV4-2
TGTGCCAACAGCTTTCGGGAAAACAATGGCTACACCTTC
CANSFRENNGYTF
>few|NA|TRBJ1-1|TRBV28
TGTGCCAGCAGTCCCACTGGGGGGATGAACACTGAAGCTTTCTTT
CASSPTGGMNTEAFF
>NA|TRBD1|TRBJ1-5|TRBV20-1
TGCAGTGCTAGAGACAAAGAAATGACAGGGGGTAGCAATCAGCCCCAGCATTTT
CSARDKEMTGGSNQPQHF
>NA|NA|TRBJ2-6|TRBV29-1
TGCAGCGCCGGGATAGGGGGTGTTTCTGGGGCCAACGTCCTGACTTTC
CSAGIGGVSGANVLTF
>NA|TRBD1|TRBJ1-1|TRBV12-3/TRBV12-4
TGTGCAAACAGCCCGCAGGGGGGGCTCACTGAAGCTTTCTTT
CANSPQGGLTEAFF
>NA|TRBD2|TRBJ2-1|TRBV6-6
TGTGCCAGCACCCACAAGGGGAGGGTTAAGCAGTTCTTC
CASTHKGRVKQFF
>few|TRBD1|TRBJ1-5|TRBV18
TGTGCCAGCTCACCTGACAGGGCGCAAGGTCAGCCCCAGCATTTT
CASSPDRAQGQPQHF
>many|TRBD1|TRBJ2-5|TRBV12-3/TRBV12-4
TGTGCCAGCAGCCCTCTGGGGGACAGGGAAGTGGAGACCCAGTACTTC
CASSPLGDREVETQYF
>medium-sized|NA|TRBJ2-1|TRBV11-2
TGTGCCAGCAGCTTAGGCACTTACAGCGGAAATGAGCAGTTCTTC
CASSLGTYSGNEQFF
>NA|NA|TRBJ1-1|TRBV28
TGTGCCAGCAGTTTACACCCAGCTCAGGGCACTGAAGCTTTCTTT
CASSLHPAQGTEAFF
>many|NA|TRBJ2-1|TRBV12-3/TRBV12-4
TGTGCCAGCAGTTTTATTACAGGTTACAATGAGCAGTTCTTC
CASSFITGYNEQFF
>NA|TRBD2|TRBJ2-6|TRBV6-5
TGTGCCAGCAGCCGACTAGCGGGAGTGTCTAGGACCAACGTCCTGACTTTC
CASSRLAGVSRTNVLTF
>NA|NA|TRBJ1-2|TRBV29-1
TGCAGCGTTGAGGGGGGTGTTGACTACACCTTC
CSVEGGVDYTF
>NA|NA|TRBJ2-3|TRBV6-1
TGCGCCAGCAGTGAAGCGGCCAGATTCACAAATACGCAGTATTTT
CASSEAARFTNTQYF
>many|TRBD2|TRBJ2-3|TRBV25-1
TGTGCCAGCAGTGAAGCTACTAGCGGGTGGGGCACAGATACGCAGTATTTT
CASSEATSGWGTDTQYF
>NA|NA|TRBJ2-1|TRBV11-1
TGTGCCAGCAGCTTAGCGCCTGAAGGGCACAGTCAGTACGATGAGCAGTTCTTC
CASSLAPEGHSQYDEQFF
>NA|TRBD2|TRBJ2-7|TRBV11-2
TGTGCCAGCAGCACCATTCCCCGACTAGCGGGAGAGCAGAAACCCTACGAGCAGTACTTC
CASSTIPRLAGEQKPYEQYF
>once|NA|TRBJ1-2|TRBV6-5
TGTGCCAGCAGTTACTCCAGGGCCGCCATGTACGGCTGCACCTTC
CASSYSRAAMYGCTF
>once|TRBD2|TRBJ2-3|TRBV28
TGTGCCAGTAAGGTCGGCGGGAGGGCGGCAGATATGCAGTATTTT
CASKVGGRAADMQYF
>NA|NA|TRBJ2-7|TRBV11-2
TGTGCCAGCACATATTGGGGGCCCCCCTACGAGCAGCACTTC
CASTYWGPPYEQHF
>NA|TRBD1|TRBJ2-1|TRBV11-3
TGTGCCAGCAGCCCACAGGGGGTAGCAGGATACAGTGAGCAGTTCTTC
CASSPQGVAGYSEQFF
>NA|NA|TRBJ2-3|TRBV10-1
TGCGCCAGCAGTGAGAATTTCGGGATAGGGTCCACTGATACGCAGTATTTT
CASSENFGIGSTDTQYF
>NA|TRBD2|TRBJ2-3|TRBV11-3
TGTGCCAGCAGCTTGGAGTCGGGACTAGCGAGCACAGATACGCAGTATTTT
CASSLESGLASTDTQYF
>NA|NA|TRBJ1-1|TRBV11-2
TGTACCAGCAGCTCAGCGCCAAGTACTGAAGCTTTCTTT
CTSSSAPSTEAFF
>NA|TRBD2|TRBJ2-7|TRBV28
TGTGCCGGCAGCCCCCTCGGGGGGAGGGGTCTACACGAGCCGTACTTC
CAGSPLGGRGLHEPYF
>NA|NA|TRBJ2-1|TRBV29-1
TGCAGCGTTGAAGAGCTTGGCGGAGGGTGGTCCTACGATGAGCAGTTCTTC
CSVEELGGGWSYDEQFF
>many|NA|TRBJ2-1|TRBV5-4
TGTGCCAGCAGCATAAACCCTCAGAGCAATGAGCAGTTCTTC
CASSINPQSNEQFF
>NA|TRBD2|TRBJ2-7|TRBV7-9
TGTGCCAACAGCTTTCCGACAGCGGGAGGATCCTACGAGCAGTGCTTC
CANSFPTAGGSYEQCF
>NA|NA|TRBJ2-7|TRBV6-6
TGTGCCAACAGTGACCGACAGGACTACCAGCAGTACTTC
CANSDRQDYQQYF
>NA|TRBD2|TRBJ2-1|TRBV11-3
TGTGCCAGCAGCTTAGGGATTAGCGGGAAGCTTGAGCAGTTCTTT
CASSLGISGKLEQFF
>NA|TRBD1|TRBJ2-1|TRBV12-5
TGTGTTAGTGGTCCGGGACAGGGATTCGGTGAGCAGTTCTTC
CVSGPGQGFGEQFF
>few|NA|TRBJ1-4|TRBV6-6
TGTGCCAGCAGTCGAGGGGGAAAACTGTTTTTT
CASSRGGKLFF
>NA|NA|TRBJ2-2|TRBV11-2
TGTGCCAGCAGCCCTCCACAAGGATCGACCGGGGGGCTGTTTTTT
CASSPPQGSTGGLFF
>NA|TRBD2|TRBJ2-4|TRBV24-1
TGTGCCACCATTTCCCGGGGACTAGCGGGAGAGAACATTCAGTACTTC
CATISRGLAGENIQYF
>NA|NA|TRBJ2-1|TRBV11-3
TGTGCCAGCAGTGCCGGGGGCTACGTTGCGCAGTTCTTT
CASSAGGYVAQFF
>once|NA|TRBJ2-5|TRBV11-2
TGTGCCAGCAGTTTAGCGAGAGGAGGGGAGACCCAGTACTTC
CASSLARGGETQYF
>NA|NA|TRBJ1-4|TRBV4-2
TGTGCCAGCAGCCAAGATATTGTATTCGACAAAGGGAATGAGAAAGTGTTTTTT
CASSQDIVFDKGNEKVFF